The TCR beta chain described here comes from a study of OX40 agonist ivuxolimab in advanced cancers. The overall study: All patients had ivuxolimab intravenously every 2 weeks at 0.01 to 10 mg/kg. Whole-study results and caveats: At 0.1 to 3.0 mg/kg and by week 6, CD4+ and CD8+ T cells in the blood had expanded clonally. Near-lowest levels of clonal expansion characterized partial responders at 0.1-3.0 mg/kg.

Systemic immunosuppression or autoimmune disease history was grounds to exclude patients. Comment on this clone: As yet, its antigen is unknown.

Using immunoSEQ multiplex PCR, the repertoire was profiled, and TCRdb retains in-frame clones only, with some absent. This table has about 49,000 clones, 85% to 95% appearing once. The clonotype originates from an adult with an advanced solid tumor such as melanoma, head and neck, liver or kidney cancer. Sequences were derived from CD4+ or CD8+ T cells sorted from blood, sampled in a trial of the OX40 agonist ivuxolimab.

The CDR3 region is CASRRTNNEQFF. The CDR3 DNA is TGTGCCAGTAGGAGGACTAACAATGAGCAGTTCTTC. The chain is built from TRBV19 and TRBJ2-1; possible D gene TRBD2, 6 bases. The CDR3 has 12 residues. Germline V gene data show CDR1 as LNHDA and CDR2 as SQIVND (reference sequence). Trimming removed 6 bases at V and 5 bases at J, with 8 bases between.